This TCR beta chain came from a study of T cell responses to AZD1222 COVID-19 vaccine. The CDR3 is made up of 14 amino acids. Germline V lookup: CDR1 SNHLY, CDR2 FYNNEI. With 10 bases removed from V and 0 bases from J, the gap between germline ends came to 14 bases. Generated by immunoSEQ multiplex PCR, the TCRdb table keeps only in-frame clones and is missing some. Counted here are about 140,000 clones, 85% to 95% occurring once; the ten biggest clones make up roughly 12%. This sample comprised peripheral blood, obtained after recovery from COVID-19. The TCR was taken from an adult who had recovered from COVID-19. V usage is TRBV2 and J usage is TRBJ2-3; tentatively, D is TRBD2 (5 bases). CDR3 in amino acids: CATSTRTSTDTQYF. The CDR3 nucleotides are TGTGCCACCAGCACGCGGACTAGCACAGATACGCAGTATTTT.